This TCR beta chain was captured in a study of tumor and adjacent non-tumor tissue in lung cancer. Notes on the study in general: Significantly higher TCR diversity was found in tumor than normal lung.

Concerning this clonotype itself: Its matching antigen is unknown.

Three rounds of nested PCR, following a modified ARM-PCR protocol, produced the TCRbeta library. In TCRdb, the multiplex PCR reads were re-called with MiXCR into one record per CDR3 protein. Of under 150,000 distinct CDR3 sequences in the sample, approximately 66% were seen once. The CDR3 loop spans 13 amino acids. Germline CDR1 reads SEHNR; CDR2 reads FQNEAQ (reference sequence). V lost 1 base and J 4 bases, leaving 6 bases between the germline ends. The template was RNA from unsorted bulk tissue. Chemotherapy-naive patients with new lung cancer underwent thoracic surgery in China, August–November 2014.

This TCR was recovered from a man aged 60 to 69 with small cell lung cancer. What was sequenced was lung tumor tissue. The genes are TRBV7-9 and TRBJ2-3; D may be TRBD2 (5 bases). CDR3 amino acids: CASSLDGADTQYF. The CDR3 bases are TGTGCCAGCAGCTTAGACGGGGCAGATACGCAGTATTTT.